The 6 T cell receptor beta chains given below trace back to one sample, sequenced in a study of monozygotic twins with inflammatory bowel disease (dated by TCRdb to the late 2010s). Library method: 5' RACE. The data were produced on an Illumina HiSeq 2500. With the reads reprocessed by TCRdb, a single entry stands for each CDR3 protein sequence and no DNA is reported. This sample's records show roughly 330,000 distinct CDR3 sequences. The ten largest clones capture roughly 2% of the sample. Source material: blood. These receptors came from a human donor with ulcerative colitis or Crohn's disease, or a healthy co-twin of an affected twin (not recorded which).

CDR3 region: CAWDQGVSNQPQHF. The chain couples TRBV30 to TRBJ1-5; TCRdb reports TRBD1, a call that lacks DNA to check it against. The CDR3 runs to 14 residues. Germline lookup yields CDR1 GTSNPN and CDR2 SVGIG (reference sequence).

The chain recombines TRBV11-2 with TRBJ2-3. This CDR3 spans 14 amino acids. From germline, CDR1 is SGHAT and CDR2 FQNNGV. The CDR3 protein is CASSLVPSTDTQYF.

The rearrangement joins TRBV11-1 to TRBJ2-6; the D call of TRBD1 rests on TCRdb alone, since no DNA is present to check it. CDR3 length: 15 amino acids. Germline V gene lookup returns CDR1 SGHAT and CDR2 FQDESV (reference sequence). The CDR3 is CASSFGQGVSNVLTF.

CDR3 in amino acids: CASSKGDTRVNEQFF. V gene TRBV21-1 combines with J gene TRBJ2-1; TCRdb outputs TRBD1, but without DNA this stays unchecked. TRBV21-1 constitutes a pseudogene. This CDR3 comprises 15 residues.

The gene calls are TRBV20-1 and TRBJ2-2; the TRBD1 assignment by TCRdb is unverifiable without DNA. CDR1 and CDR2 (germline): DFQATT, SNEGSKA (reference sequence). CDR3 length: 15 residues. Here the CDR3 reads CSARDRGEGTGELFF.

This sequence joins TRBV27 and TRBJ2-2. CDR1 is MNHEY and CDR2 is SMNVEV in the germline V gene (reference sequence). The CDR3 covers 15 residues. This CDR3 is CASRLTNRNTGELFF.